This T cell receptor beta chain was profiled in a study of beta chain features in type 1 diabetes listed by TCRdb under 2018. Study-level background: Mean age, gender distribution, total cell number and subset yield were not different between patients and healthy donors. A total of about 99,000,000 sorted cells were examined across all samples, and RNA yield correlated strongly with the number of cells per subset. In the study, TCRB repertoires of sorted circulating CD4+ T cell subsets from recently diagnosed type 1 diabetes patients were compared with those of matched healthy donors. Regulatory and stem cell-like memory subsets were isolated from only 8 patients and roughly 8 healthy donors, whereas naive and central memory subsets came from all 30 or so donors.

Points the paper makes about the study in general: Patients with type 1 diabetes made fewer insertions and deleted more nucleotides at VDJ recombination sites, implying thymic rearrangement abnormalities. Because the HLA sub-analyses included only small numbers of individuals, any influence of HLA type on TCRB rearrangement was left unresolved. In all four CD4+ subsets, TCRB CDR3 length was moderately but significantly shorter in type 1 diabetes patients. Naive, central memory and regulatory TCRB repertoires appeared more similar among patients than among healthy donors. Shorter templates might be favored by PCR, yet because patient and control samples were amplified and corrected together, any such skew would affect both groups equally. Because cDNA rather than genomic DNA was sequenced, highly expressing activated cells could have been over-represented, although no difference in activation and CD3 levels was found between groups.

The entire isolated RNA was reverse transcribed using the High Capacity cDNA Reverse Transcription Kit, and thus expressed TCRB transcripts were sequenced. Deep immunoSEQ sequencing was applied to naive, central memory and regulatory T cell samples, giving an average of about 3.8 million total reads per sample. After sorted cells were lysed in RLT buffer, RNA was extracted with DNase-treated RNeasy Micro or Mini kits, with the choice depending on cell number. To prevent cross-contamination, every cell subset was processed on its own, while patient and healthy donor samples were processed together. TCRB sequences were amplified from cDNA with the immunoSEQ multiplex PCR, producing 87-bp fragments spanning the CDR3 region. The amplicons were sequenced using the Illumina HiSeq platform. The study's own analysis went as follows. Synthetic template baselines were used to correct PCR bias computationally, reads within Hamming distance 2 were collapsed together, and singletons that could not be merged were discarded. Reads were aligned against IMGT to assign V, D and J genes, CDR3 length and insertions or deletions at six rearrangement sites. Within each subset, clonotype counts were normalized to sorted cell number, after which true diversity and Gini coefficients were computed with the tcR R package. The overlap coefficient, calculated on TCRB nucleotide sequences, was used to quantify repertoire sharing. Out-of-frame TCRB sequences from naive cells were analyzed as a proxy for the pre-selection repertoire. TCRdb obtained this table from immuneACCESS and retained in-frame rearrangements with V and J assigned. These tables miss some clones; where compared with another copy, unresolved V genes account for less than half of the shortfall, and the remainder is unexplained. V, J and clone size are taken as reported in that table, and D and trimming were inferred from the DNA itself. The sample includes 300,000 to 350,000 clones, with roughly 13% observed a single time. Roughly 0.016% of the sample belongs to the ten largest clones.

The CDR3 goes from the cysteine to the phenylalanine over 14 residues. The read is trimmed to its CDR3 DNA, 42 bases read in frame from base 1. The germline V gene sets CDR1 to MNHNS and CDR2 to SASEGT. V gives up 3 bases and J gives up 6 bases, and the segment between their germline ends measures 12 bases. The table lists this clone with a few counts. Its antigen is currently not known. Base qualities are missing; no much larger clone stands one base away. From each donor, a single peripheral blood sample of about 110 mL on average was drawn into heparinised tubes. A BD FACSAria II was used to sort naive, central memory, regulatory and stem cell-like memory CD4+ T cells with a panel that included CD45RO, CCR7, CD25, CD127, CD95 and CD27. All sorted populations exceeded 95% purity. PBMCs were isolated immediately by Lymphoprep density gradient centrifugation and stained directly without culture. So that batch effects would be minimized, each experiment stained and sorted samples in pairs, pairing one healthy donor with one patient.

What was sequenced was naive CD4+ T cells from blood. What the cell subset or site label conveys for this sample: true naive CD4+ T cells. The TCR was taken from a woman between 18 and 29 years old with type 1 diabetes. In this chain, TRBV6-1 is recombined with TRBJ2-1; D gene: possibly TRBD2, on 6 matching bases. The encoded CDR3 is CASSDGSGSNEQFF. In nucleotide form, the sequence is TGTGCCAGCAGTGACGGGAGCGGCAGCAATGAGCAGTTCTTC.